These 14 T cell receptor beta chains originate from one sample sequenced in a study of CD8+ T cells in alopecia areata. Following RNA extraction, reverse transcription yielded cDNA that acted as the sequencing template. Clones were read by immunoSEQ multiplex PCR, and TCRdb kept only the in-frame ones, dropping some. Seen here are under 150,000 clones, around 60% observed once, and the top ten hold 4.5% to 6%. The treatment here: oral pan-JAK inhibitor, 5-10 mg twice daily. The sequencing here drew on CD4+ T cells sorted from blood, taken at week 4, from a patient treated with tofacitinib. These receptors all come from a human donor with alopecia areata.

The V gene is TRBV7-2, the J gene TRBJ1-1, with D hard to call. The germline V and J ends were trimmed by 0 bases and 5 bases, with 7 bases remaining between them. The germline V gene has CDR1 SGHTA and CDR2 FQGNSA. The CDR3 covers 13 residues. DNA for the CDR3: TGTGCCAGCAGCTTAGCGGCCAGGACTGAAGCTTTCTTT. This encodes CASSLAARTEAFF.

V usage is TRBV10-3 and J usage is TRBJ1-1, with D hard to call. V lost 8 bases to trimming and J lost 3 bases, with 10 bases between them. This CDR3 spans 12 amino acids. Germline V gives CDR1 ENHRY, CDR2 SYGVKD. The CDR3 loop reads CAISGDYTEAFF. The CDR3 DNA follows: TGTGCCATCTCCGGAGATTACACTGAAGCTTTCTTT.

This clone was found a few times. The chain carries TRBV30 and TRBJ2-3; the D gene is possibly TRBD2 (5 bases). The CDR3 covers 13 residues. Trimming pared 3 bases from V and 2 bases from J, leaving 9 bases between. From germline, CDR1 is GTSNPN and CDR2 SVGIG (reference sequence). CDR3 loop: CAWSGKITDTQYF. In nucleotides, the CDR3 is TGTGCCTGGAGCGGGAAGATCACAGATACGCAGTATTTT.

The chain is built from TRBV10-3 and TRBJ1-5, with no clear D. From germline, CDR1 is ENHRY and CDR2 SYGVKD. Trimming took 1 base from V and 5 from J, leaving 12 bases between them. The CDR3 consists of 15 residues. The CDR3 DNA is TGTGCCATCAGTGAGTATCAGGCTCCTGATCAGCCCCAGCATTTT. Translation gives CAISEYQAPDQPQHF.

This clone was counted between two and nine times. The V call is TRBV30, the J call TRBJ2-7, with D tentatively TRBD1 (5 bases). V dropped 0 bases and J dropped 1 base, with 10 bases sitting between them. Germline V gene lookup returns CDR1 GTSNPN and CDR2 SVGIG (reference sequence). The CDR3 has 14 amino acids. CDR3 DNA: TGTGCCTGGAGTGTAGGTGACAGTTCCTACGAGCAGTACTTC. This gives the protein CAWSVGDSSYEQYF.

For the CDR3, the DNA is TGTGCCAGCAGTCCTTCCCGGGAGAGGACCGGGGAGCTGTTTTTT. Translating gives CASSPSRERTGELFF. The V and J genes are TRBV2 and TRBJ2-2; TRBD2 is a possible D gene (6 bases). V was shortened by 5 bases and J by 5 bases, with 15 bases between the two germline ends. CDR1 and CDR2 (germline): SNHLY, FYNNEI. This CDR3 has 15 residues.

The chain uses TRBV29-1 and TRBJ2-5; a weak D match, TRBD2 (6 bases). The CDR3 covers 14 residues. The germline CDR1 and CDR2 sequences are SQVTM and ANQGSEA. The V end was cut by 1 base, the J end by 5 bases, with 14 bases between. The CDR3: CSVEGGGAQETQYF. DNA of the CDR3: TGCAGCGTTGAAGGAGGAGGGGCTCAGGAGACCCAGTACTTC.

V usage is TRBV27 and J usage is TRBJ2-5; D not resolved. The germline V gene encodes CDR1 MNHEY and CDR2 SMNVEV (reference sequence). The CDR3 is made up of 13 amino acids. V was pared by 2 bases and J by 0 bases, with 4 bases between. CDR3 in DNA: TGTGCCAGCAGTTTACGGGACCAAGAGACCCAGTACTTC. This codes for CASSLRDQETQYF.

This clone was observed a handful of times. CDR3 bases: TGTGCCTGGAGTACGCAGGGTACTCGGGGCGGCTACACCTTC. This gives the protein CAWSTQGTRGGYTF. V is TRBV30 and J is TRBJ1-2, with a weak D call TRBD1 (5 bases). Deletions cut 2 bases from V and 8 bases from J, with 18 bases between. Germline V gives CDR1 GTSNPN, CDR2 SVGIG (reference sequence). The CDR3 length is 14 residues.

V and J are TRBV2 and TRBJ2-1; 7 nucleotides match TRBD2. Germline V gives CDR1 SNHLY, CDR2 FYNNEI. The length of the CDR3 is 13 residues. After removal of 5 bases from V and 6 bases from J, the junction contained 4 bases not matched to a gene. CDR3 sequence (DNA): TGTGCCAGCAGTAAGCTAGCGGTCAATGAGCAGTTCTTC. This codes for CASSKLAVNEQFF.

V usage is TRBV29-1 and J usage is TRBJ2-5; D not resolved. Germline V gene sequence: CDR1 SQVTM, CDR2 ANQGSEA. The CDR3 is made up of 10 amino acids. The V end lost 4 bases, the J end lost 1 base, and 1 base lay between the germline ends. CDR3 region: CSVGQETQYF. DNA for the CDR3: TGCAGCGTTGGCCAAGAGACCCAGTACTTC.

J is TRBJ1-2 and V is TRBV29-1, with 8 bases matching TRBD1. The CDR3 contains 14 residues. CDR1 SQVTM and CDR2 ANQGSEA come from the germline V gene. V shed 1 base and J 6 bases; nucleotides not matched to a gene: 7. CDR3 protein: CSVEGKQGVDGYTF. The CDR3 DNA sequence: TGCAGCGTTGAAGGCAAACAGGGGGTTGATGGCTACACCTTC.

This chain joins TRBV5-1 and TRBJ1-2; TRBD1 matches 9 bases. V lost 0 bases to trimming and J lost 7 bases; unmatched junction nucleotides: 7. Looked up from germline, CDR1 is SGHRS and CDR2 is YFSETQ. CDR3 length: 15 residues. The CDR3 DNA follows: TGCGCCAGCAGCTTGGCCGGACAGGGGAATGTTGGCTACACCTTC. Translating gives CASSLAGQGNVGYTF.

V is TRBV29-1 and J is TRBJ2-3; 9 bases are shared with TRBD2. Germline assignment: CDR1 SQVTM and CDR2 ANQGSEA. The CDR3 consists of 13 residues. V lost 4 bases to trimming and J lost 5 bases; unmatched junction nucleotides: 4. CDR3 nucleotides: TGCAGCGTTGGTAGCGGGGGTGGAGATACGCAGTATTTT. It is translated as CSVGSGGGDTQYF.